This T cell receptor (beta chain) comes out of a study of T cells after yellow fever vaccination. The study, taken as a whole, reports: In post-booster samples, most primary-vaccination clones reappeared (about 95% CD4, approximately 91% CD8). Contamination of FACS-sorted repertoires by abundant clonotypes from the bulk population could occur. Clonotypes appearing in both CD4 and CD8 compartments existed, and their share was small.

Regarding this clonotype: Its antigen is undetermined.

TCRdb ran MiXCR on the 5' RACE reads and lists one entry per CDR3 protein. The table includes 600,000 to 750,000 distinct CDR3 sequences, around an eighth detected once. The sequence was obtained from a man between 25 and 39 years old who received the YFV17D yellow fever vaccine. The sequences come from PBMCs, collected on the day of the yellow fever booster vaccination.

The CDR3 protein is CATSDLPPQAGRSYEQYF. CDR3 nucleotide sequence: TGTGCCACCAGTGATTTGCCTCCACAGGCGGGAAGAAGCTACGAGCAGTACTTC. The chain uses TRBV24-1 and TRBJ2-7, with D possibly TRBD2 on 6 matching bases. Trimming cost V 0 bases and J 3 bases, with 20 bases left between them. CDR1 is KGHDR, CDR2 SFDVKD, per germline. The CDR3 spans 18 residues.